These 2 T cell receptor beta chains came from one sample sequenced in a study of shared clonotypes between healthy human individuals (TCRdb year 2020). The protocol used for the library was the immunoSEQ multiplex PCR assay. Entries here come from immuneACCESS through TCRdb and include only in-frame sequences with V and J called. Some clones fail to appear in such tables; in the studies checked, an unresolved V gene covers under half of the shortfall, and the cause of the remainder is unknown. The sample profile shows more than 2 million clones; just over 90% of them were found once. Around 1.7% of the sample is held by the ten biggest clonotypes. CD8 naive samples were CD45RO-negative cells positively selected for CCR7, giving a CD45RA+CCR7+ population that excluded TemRA cells. Material for sequencing was naive CD8+ T cells from PBMCs. In light of the paper, this sample's cell subset or site label describes: CD45RA+CCR7+. The receptors were sampled from a man between 18 and 35 years old in good health. Some clones in this sample may be carry-over from other donors' samples.

The rearrangement joins TRBV15 to TRBJ2-1; D is perhaps TRBD2 (6 bases). The V and J ends lost 1 base and 0 bases respectively, with 16 bases between them. This CDR3 contains 18 residues. Germline lookup yields CDR1 LNHNV and CDR2 YYDKDF (reference sequence). The CDR3 DNA reads TGTGCCACCAGCAGAGTAGGAGGGGACGCGAGCTCCTACAATGAGCAGTTCTTC. It encodes CATSRVGGDASSYNEQFF.

The chain has TRBV2 and TRBJ2-2, with 7 bases lining up with TRBD1. The J segment lost 3 bases and the V segment lost 5 bases, leaving 6 bases of the junction unmatched. CDR3 length equals 15 residues. The germline V gene encodes CDR1 SNHLY and CDR2 FYNNEI. CDR3 bases: TGTGCCAGCAGTACCACAGGGGCCTACACCGGGGAGCTGTTTTTT. Encoded protein: CASSTTGAYTGELFF.